The clone carrying this TCR beta chain has just one count. Per the study methods: Reference gene primer amplification gave nucleated cell count estimates. The table came from immunoSEQ multiplex PCR; TCRdb's copy has only in-frame clones and leaves some out. V, J and clone size reflect that table, while D and trimming were determined from the DNA. The sample consists of around 150,000 clones, more than 70% of them appearing once. The data were taken from a study of blood T cell repertoires in COVID-19. Study overall: The United States, Italy and Spain provided the acute and convalescent COVID-19 samples.

The ends lost 6 bases at V and 2 bases at J; junction bases unmatched: 6. The V gene's germline CDR1 is MNHEY and CDR2 SMNVEV (reference sequence). This CDR3 region has 15 residues. The V and J genes are TRBV27 and TRBJ1-5; 8 nucleotides line up with TRBD1. Sequencing was done on a sample of peripheral blood. The sequence came from a man aged 45-65 years with active or convalescent COVID-19. The CDR3 region is CASSLDRGRNQPQHF. CDR3 bases: TGTGCCAGCAGCCTCGACAGGGGACGCAATCAGCCCCAGCATTTT.